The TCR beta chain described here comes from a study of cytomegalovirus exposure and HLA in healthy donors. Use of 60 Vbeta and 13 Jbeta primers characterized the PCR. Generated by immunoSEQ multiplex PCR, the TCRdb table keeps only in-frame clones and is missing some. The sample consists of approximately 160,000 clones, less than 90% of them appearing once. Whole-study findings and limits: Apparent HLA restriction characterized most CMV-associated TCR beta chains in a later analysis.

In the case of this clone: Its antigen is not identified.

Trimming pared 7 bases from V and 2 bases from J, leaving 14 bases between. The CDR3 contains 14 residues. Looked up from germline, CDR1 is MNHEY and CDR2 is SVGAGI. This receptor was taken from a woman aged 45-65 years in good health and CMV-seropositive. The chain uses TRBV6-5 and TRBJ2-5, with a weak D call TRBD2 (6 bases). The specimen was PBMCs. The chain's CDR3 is CASTQGGYQETQYF. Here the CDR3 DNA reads TGTGCCAGCACCCAGGGAGGATATCAAGAGACCCAGTACTTC.